The next 26 T cell receptor beta chains were all read from a single sample in a study of blood T cell repertoires in COVID-19. Assay: immunoSEQ multiplex PCR; the TCRdb copy retains only in-frame clones and omits some. The data show 120,000 to 150,000 clones, approximately 89% seen once. Input material: peripheral blood. These receptors were obtained from a human donor in a cohort sampled during active COVID-19.

This clone showed up just a few times. V is TRBV7-9 and J is TRBJ1-6; TRBD1 aligns across 9 bases. V dropped 5 bases and J dropped 9; count of bases not matched to a gene: 5. From germline, CDR1 is SEHNR and CDR2 FQNEAQ (reference sequence). This CDR3 contains 14 residues. CDR3 sequence: CASSNRGRGSPLHF. CDR3 nucleotides: TGTGCCAGCAGCAACAGGGGGCGCGGTTCACCCCTCCACTTT.

This chain connects TRBV6-5 to TRBJ1-1; D is unresolved. The V and J ends lost 0 bases and 5 bases respectively, with 16 bases between them. Germline V gives CDR1 MNHEY, CDR2 SVGAGI. CDR3 length equals 16 residues. The CDR3 DNA is TGTGCCAGCAGTTACTCGATTGTGCGGGCTAGGACTGAAGCTTTCTTT. This translates into CASSYSIVRARTEAFF.

This rearrangement joins TRBV11-1 to TRBJ1-2; 9 bases align to TRBD1. Unmatched junction bases numbered 5, after V lost 5 bases and J lost 4 bases. The germline CDR1 and CDR2 sequences are SGHAT and FQDESV (reference sequence). The CDR3 loop spans 14 amino acids. The CDR3 here is CASSRGQGPYGYTF. CDR3 nucleotide sequence: TGTGCCAGCAGCCGGGGACAGGGCCCCTATGGCTACACCTTC.

The J gene is TRBJ2-1, the V gene TRBV2; 9 nucleotides line up with TRBD1. The V and J ends lost 8 bases and 5 bases, in that order; junction bases with no gene match: 7. Germline-derived CDR1 and CDR2 are SNHLY and FYNNEI. This CDR3 contains 14 residues. CDR3 sequence reads: CASGPGTGNNEQFF. In nucleotides, the CDR3 is TGTGCCAGCGGCCCCGGGACAGGGAACAATGAGCAGTTCTTC.

Turning to this clone: In the same sample, other DNA sequences code for this CDR3. This chain joins TRBV19 and TRBJ2-2; 7 bases are shared with TRBD1. With 2 bases clipped from V and 0 bases from J, the junction kept 0 bases outside the gene matches. CDR1 and CDR2 (germline): LNHDA, SQIVND (reference sequence). CDR3 length equals 15 residues. The CDR3 sequence: CASSIQGANTGELFF. The CDR3 coding sequence is TGTGCCAGTAGTATACAGGGGGCGAACACCGGGGAGCTGTTTTTT. The variable domain in full, completed from reference TRBV19 and TRBJ2-2, reads DGGITQSPKYLFRKEGQNVTLSCEQNLNHDAMYWYRQDPGQGLRLIYYSQIVNDFQKGDIAEGYSVSREKKESFPLTVTSAQKNPTAFYLCASSIQGANTGELFFGEGSRLTVL.

The chain employs TRBV4-3 and TRBJ2-1; 12 bases line up with TRBD2. CDR1 is LGHNA, CDR2 YSLEER, per germline. Trimming removed 5 bases from V and 3 bases from J; junction bases left unmatched: 11. The CDR3 runs to 18 residues. The CDR3 sequence: CASSALAGGLSHYNEQFF. The CDR3 DNA is TGCGCCAGCAGCGCACTAGCGGGGGGTTTATCGCACTACAATGAGCAGTTCTTC.

The rearrangement links TRBV30 to TRBJ1-1; D perhaps matches TRBD1 (6 bases). The CDR3 runs to 12 residues. The V end was cut by 2 bases, the J end by 6 bases, with 10 bases between. CDR1 GTSNPN and CDR2 SVGIG come from the germline V gene (reference sequence). CDR3 in DNA: TGTGCCTGGAGTCTAGGGGGGGCTGAAGCTTTCTTT. Residues: CAWSLGGAEAFF.

This clone was detected only once. The genes are TRBV10-3 and TRBJ2-1, with a possible D match to TRBD2 (7 bases). V shed 6 bases and J shed 9 bases, with 30 bases lying between them. The CDR3 totals 18 residues. The germline gives CDR1 ENHRY, CDR2 SYGVKD. The CDR3 DNA sequence: TGTGCCATCAGCGACGGCCGTGGGAGGGGGGGCCGCGGCACTGAGCAGTTCTTC. Translation: CAISDGRGRGGRGTEQFF.

The chain uses TRBV7-6 and TRBJ2-1; no clear D. V was pared by 1 base and J by 5 bases, with 6 bases between. Germline-derived CDR1 and CDR2 are SGHVS and FNYEAQ. The CDR3 extends over 13 amino acids. The CDR3 region is CASSLGPNNEQFF. In DNA, the CDR3 is TGTGCCAGCAGCTTAGGTCCCAACAATGAGCAGTTCTTC. The variable domain in full, completed from reference TRBV7-6 and TRBJ2-1, reads GAGVSQSPRYKVTKRGQDVALRCDPISGHVSLYWYRQALGQGPEFLTYFNYEAQQDKSGLPNDRFSAERPEGSISTLTIQRTEQRDSAMYRCASSLGPNNEQFFGPGTRLTVL.

V usage is TRBV7-2 and J usage is TRBJ2-3; 10 bases agree with TRBD1. CDR3 length: 15 amino acids. Germline V gene lookup returns CDR1 SGHTA and CDR2 FQGNSA. V shed 3 bases and J 1 base; nucleotides not matched to a gene: 1. DNA of the CDR3: TGTGCCAGCAGCTTGGACAGGGGGGGCACAGATACGCAGTATTTT. It specifies CASSLDRGGTDTQYF. Full variable domain (rest looked up from reference TRBV7-2 and TRBJ2-3): GAGVSQSPSNKVTEKGKDVELRCDPISGHTALYWYRQSLGQGLEFLIYFQGNSAPDKSGLPSDRFSAERTGGSVSTLTIQRTQQEDSAVYLCASSLDRGGTDTQYFGPGTRLTVL.

The chain has TRBV4-1 and TRBJ2-5; D gene unclear. Trimming pared 4 bases from V and 5 bases from J, leaving 14 bases between. The V gene's germline CDR1 is MGHRA and CDR2 YSYEKL. CDR3 size: 14 residues. The CDR3 protein is CASSPPWAGETQYF. DNA of the CDR3: TGCGCCAGCAGCCCCCCGTGGGCTGGGGAGACCCAGTACTTC.

This rearrangement joins TRBV6-6 to TRBJ2-3; TRBD2 might be the D (6 bases). CDR3 length: 14 residues. The germline gives CDR1 MNHNY, CDR2 SVGAGI (reference sequence). The germline V and J ends were trimmed by 11 bases and 0 bases, with 15 bases remaining between them. The CDR3 DNA reads as TGTGCCGCTGCGGGACCCGGAAGCACAGATACGCAGTATTTT. It encodes CAAAGPGSTDTQYF.

This chain connects TRBV6-1 to TRBJ1-2, with 7 bases fitting TRBD1. In germline, CDR1 is MNHNS, CDR2 SASEGT. After removal of 0 bases from V and 7 bases from J, the junction contained 8 bases not matched to a gene. CDR3 length equals 15 residues. The CDR3 spells CASSEANQGVGGYTF. The CDR3 nucleotides read TGTGCCAGCAGTGAAGCGAACCAGGGGGTAGGTGGCTACACCTTC.

This chain uses TRBV27 with TRBJ1-1, with 9 bases lining up with TRBD1. CDR1 is MNHEY and CDR2 is SMNVEV in the germline V gene (reference sequence). The CDR3 is made up of 16 amino acids. V shed 0 bases, J shed 1 base, and the junction held 3 bases outside the gene matches. CDR3 nucleotides: TGTGCCAGCAGTTTATCGGGACAGGGCAGGAACACTGAAGCTTTCTTT. Translation: CASSLSGQGRNTEAFF.

The CDR3 region has the DNA TGTGCCAGCAGCTTAGAGGGGCCAAGCACAGATACGCAGTATTTT. Protein product: CASSLEGPSTDTQYF. The chain is built from TRBV11-3 and TRBJ2-3, with D possibly being TRBD1 (5 bases). The V end was cut by 0 bases, the J end by 0 bases, with 7 bases between. The CDR3 covers 15 residues. In germline, CDR1 is SGHNT, CDR2 YENEEA.

The chain uses TRBV6-5 and TRBJ2-5, with D possibly TRBD2 on 5 matching bases. V was pared by 2 bases and J by 5 bases, with 9 bases between. Germline V lookup: CDR1 MNHEY, CDR2 SVGAGI. The CDR3 length is 13 residues. The CDR3 DNA follows: TGTGCCAGCAGTTACCCGGGGTCCGAGACCCAGTACTTC. It translates to CASSYPGSETQYF.

This sequence joins TRBV7-9 and TRBJ2-1; 9 bases agree with TRBD1. This CDR3 region has 15 residues. From germline, CDR1 is SEHNR and CDR2 FQNEAQ (reference sequence). The V and J ends lost 5 bases and 5 bases, in that order; junction bases with no gene match: 7. Written as DNA, the CDR3 is TGTGCCAGCAGCCTGACAGGGGGATCCCACAATGAGCAGTTCTTC. Translated: CASSLTGGSHNEQFF.

V and J are TRBV19 and TRBJ1-5; 9 bases are a match to TRBD1. This CDR3 comprises 17 residues. Per the germline V gene, CDR1 is LNHDA and CDR2 is SQIVND (reference sequence). V was pared by 5 bases and J by 3 bases, with 11 bases of the junction left unmatched. CDR3 residues: CASSSPRTGADNQPQHF. The CDR3 DNA sequence: TGTGCCAGTAGTTCGCCTAGGACAGGGGCGGACAATCAGCCCCAGCATTTT.

This chain links TRBV30 with TRBJ1-1; D possibly corresponds to TRBD1 (6 bases). This CDR3 comprises 13 residues. V lost 4 bases and J 5 bases, leaving 14 bases between the germline ends. Germline lookup yields CDR1 GTSNPN and CDR2 SVGIG (reference sequence). This CDR3 reads CAWTPRGQTEAFF. In DNA, the CDR3 is TGTGCCTGGACCCCCCGAGGACAGACTGAAGCTTTCTTT. Full variable domain (missing parts from reference TRBV30 and TRBJ1-1): SQTIHQWPATLVQPVGSPLSLECTVEGTSNPNLYWYRQAAGRGLQLLFYSVGIGQISSEVPQNLSASRPQDRQFILSSKKLLLSDSGFYLCAWTPRGQTEAFFGQGTRLTVV.

The chain is built from TRBV13 and TRBJ2-1; D is perhaps TRBD1 (6 bases). The length of the CDR3 is 13 residues. Trimming removed 8 bases from V and 6 bases from J, with 14 bases in between. Germline V gene sequence: CDR1 PRHDT, CDR2 FYEKMQ (reference sequence). The CDR3 bases are TGTGCCAGCCGGGACCAGGGGAGCAATGAGCAGTTCTTC. Its protein product is CASRDQGSNEQFF.

The CDR3 region has the DNA TGTGCCAGCAGCTTGGGGCGGCACAATGAGCAGTTCTTC. Its protein is CASSLGRHNEQFF. The chain couples TRBV7-9 to TRBJ2-1; D is perhaps TRBD1 (5 bases). CDR3 length: 13 residues. Per the germline V gene, CDR1 is SEHNR and CDR2 is FQNEAQ (reference sequence). The ends were cut back, 3 bases at V and 5 bases at J, with 8 bases in the middle. The full variable domain, rest sourced from reference TRBV7-9 and TRBJ2-1, is DTGVSQNPRHKITKRGQNVTFRCDPISEHNRLYWYRQTLGQGPEFLTYFQNEAQLEKSRLLSDRFSAERPKGSFSTLEIQRTEQGDSAMYLCASSLGRHNEQFFGPGTRLTVL.

V gene TRBV7-9 combines with J gene TRBJ1-2; D is possibly TRBD1 (5 bases). The germline V and J ends were trimmed by 5 bases and 3 bases, with 10 bases remaining between them. CDR3 size: 13 residues. Germline CDR1 reads SEHNR; CDR2 reads FQNEAQ (reference sequence). The CDR3 loop reads CASSIDSYYGYTF. In nucleotides, the CDR3 is TGTGCCAGCAGCATCGACAGTTACTATGGCTACACCTTC.

The rearrangement uses TRBV6-1 and TRBJ2-5, with 10 bases fitting TRBD2. The CDR3 runs to 16 residues. The germline V gene has CDR1 MNHNS and CDR2 SASEGT. The trim removed 3 bases at V and 2 bases at J, leaving 6 bases unmatched. The DNA for the CDR3 is TGTGCCAGCAGTGAGGGGGTTAGCGGGGGGCAAGAGACCCAGTACTTC. Translating gives CASSEGVSGGQETQYF.

The chain employs TRBV2 and TRBJ1-5; a weak D match, TRBD1 (5 bases). Germline values: CDR1 SNHLY, CDR2 FYNNEI. V was pared by 3 bases and J by 5 bases, with 8 bases between. The length of the CDR3 is 13 residues. The CDR3 sequence is CASSEDTDQPQHF. DNA of the CDR3: TGTGCCAGCAGTGAGGACACCGATCAGCCCCAGCATTTT.

V is TRBV27 and J is TRBJ2-7; no firm D call. Looked up from germline, CDR1 is MNHEY and CDR2 is SMNVEV (reference sequence). CDR3 length: 13 residues. The V end lost 5 bases, the J end lost 3 bases, and 11 bases lay between the germline ends. In nucleotides, the CDR3 is TGTGCCAGCAGTCCCTACCACGACTACGAGCAGTACTTC. As protein: CASSPYHDYEQYF.

The table lists this clone with a count of one. The chain recombines TRBV3-1 (or the pseudogene TRBV3-2) with TRBJ2-3, with TRBD2 identical over 8 bases. The ends lost 4 bases at V and 2 bases at J; junction bases unmatched: 5. The CDR3 has 15 residues. From germline, CDR1 is LGHDT and CDR2 YNNKEL (reference sequence). The DNA for the CDR3 is TGTGCCAGCAGCCCGAGGACTAGCTACACAGATACGCAGTATTTT. This gives the protein CASSPRTSYTDTQYF.